This T cell receptor (beta chain) was obtained from a study of blood T cell repertoires in COVID-19. Study as a whole: Acute and convalescent COVID-19 specimens originated in the United States, Italy and Spain. PBMCs, B-cell-depleted T cells, or T cells were the source of the cDNA or gDNA that made up the material.

Original processing notes: The assay estimated nucleated cells by amplifying reference gene primers. Repertoires were generated with immunoSEQ multiplex PCR, while TCRdb's copy carries only in-frame clones and drops some. V and J calls and clone size are given by that table; D and trimming were obtained from the DNA. The data hold roughly 150,000 clones, with around 85% observed a single time. Germline loops: CDR1 SNHLY, CDR2 FYNNEI. The CDR3 runs to 12 residues. V trimming: 7 bases; J trimming: 8 bases; junction bases outside the gene matches: 7. This clone was detected only a few times. The chain couples TRBV2 to TRBJ1-2; 7 bases are a match to TRBD1. The receptor was isolated from a woman older than 75 with COVID-19, enrolled during active disease. Sequenced input: peripheral blood. The CDR3 sequence is CASMRTGRGYTF. CDR3 nucleotides: TGTGCCAGCATGCGGACAGGTCGGGGCTACACCTTC. Full variable domain (rest looked up from reference TRBV2 and TRBJ1-2): EPEVTQTPSHQVTQMGQEVILRCVPISNHLYFYWYRQILGQKVEFLVSFYNNEISEKSEIFDDQFSVERPDGSNFTLKIRSTKLEDSAMYFCASMRTGRGYTFGSGTRLTVV.